This section outlines one T cell receptor (beta chain) sequence together with its context. Its target is not known. Using immunoSEQ multiplex PCR, the repertoire was profiled, and TCRdb retains in-frame clones only, with some absent. The data hold roughly 100,000 clones, with around 90% observed a single time. The source of the sample is a study of T cell responses to AZD1222 COVID-19 vaccine. Overall study findings and caveats: None of the repertoires were sampled until the peak T cell response had passed. Researchers report vaccine-associated CD4 TCRs spanning spike, with dominance at 160-218 and 743-854. The study identified only five to seven AZD1222 recipients as seropositive at baseline.

The CDR3 length is 13 residues. V gave up 7 bases and J gave up 8 bases; unmatched junction bases: 9. Germline V gives CDR1 SQVTM, CDR2 ANQGSEA. The chain recombines TRBV29-1 with TRBJ1-5; TRBD1 matches at 9 bases. The sequence was obtained from an adult in good health. Source: peripheral blood, taken on day 0 of AZD1222 vaccination. The CDR3 bases are TGCAGCGCCCTATCGACAGGGGGGGAGCCCCAGCATTTT. This sequence encodes CSALSTGGEPQHF.